These 5 T cell receptor beta chains were sequenced from one sample in a study of T-cell memory formation after mild COVID-19. Each CDR3 protein gets one entry after TCRdb re-called the 5' RACE reads with MiXCR. The sample contains tens of thousands of distinct CDR3 sequences, approximately 15% of which appear only once. The sample taken for sequencing was PBMCs or a T cell subset sorted from them (not recorded which). The receptor source for this set is an adult woman who had mild COVID-19 (a few samples of this study predate the infection). Cell type and time point are not known.

The chain is built from TRBV3-1 and TRBJ2-7; 7 nucleotides align to TRBD2. The CDR3 extends over 12 amino acids. CDR1 is LGHDT, CDR2 YNNKEL, per germline (reference sequence). With 0 bases clipped from V and 13 bases from J, the junction kept 6 bases outside the gene matches. CDR3 in DNA: TGTGCCAGCAGCCAAGATGGTGGACTAGAATACTTC. Encoded protein: CASSQDGGLEYF.

This chain links TRBV15 with TRBJ2-2; no firm D call. Trimming stripped 0 bases from V and 4 bases from J, with 15 bases between. The CDR3 has 17 amino acids. The germline V gene has CDR1 LNHNV and CDR2 YYDKDF (reference sequence). CDR3 sequence reads: CATSREIQGRFTGELFF. The DNA of the CDR3 is TGTGCCACCAGCAGAGAGATCCAAGGACGGTTCACCGGGGAGCTGTTTTTT.

This chain links TRBV15 with TRBJ2-1; 9 nucleotides match TRBD2. The CDR3 runs 16 residues. J was trimmed by 2 bases and V by 0 bases; bases with no gene match: 2. Per germline, CDR1 LNHNV and CDR2 YYDKDF (reference sequence). The CDR3 sequence is CATSRERGGPYNEQFF. CDR3 coding DNA: TGTGCCACCAGCAGAGAGCGGGGGGGCCCCTACAATGAGCAGTTCTTC.

The chain is built from TRBV7-9 and TRBJ1-1; maybe TRBD1 (5 bases). The V gene lost 2 bases and the J gene lost 3 bases, with 10 bases spanning the gap. CDR1 and CDR2 (germline): SEHNR, FQNEAQ (reference sequence). This CDR3 has 14 amino acids. The CDR3 DNA follows: TGTGCCAGCAGCTTATATGGGGCGTACACTGAAGCTTTCTTT. Translating gives CASSLYGAYTEAFF.

This chain uses TRBV7-9 with TRBJ1-4; 7 bases match TRBD1. The CDR3 totals 14 residues. V gave up 5 bases and J gave up 7 bases; unmatched junction bases: 7. Per the germline V gene, CDR1 is SEHNR and CDR2 is FQNEAQ (reference sequence). CDR3 nucleotide sequence: TGTGCCAGCAGCATAACGGACAGGCGTGAAAAACTGTTTTTT. Protein product: CASSITDRREKLFF.